The entry that follows covers one T cell receptor (beta chain) sequence. Its antigen is unknown. The record has no base qualities; no much larger clone is one base away. The healthy control group was made up of around 37 blood donors, and the Finnish Red Cross blood service supplied their buffy coats. All TCR-sequenced material derived from peripheral blood: patient blood samples and healthy donor buffy coats. Peripheral blood mononuclear cells were isolated by Ficoll-Hypaque gradient centrifugation. For the healthy controls, CD4+ cells were obtained from buffy coats by magnetic purification. Genomic DNA was extracted with the Gentra Puregene Cell and Tissue kit and quantified on a Qubit 2.0 fluorometer. The record originates from a study of STAT5B mutations in CD4+ large granular lymphocyte leukemia (dated by TCRdb to the early 2020s). As for the study more broadly: Among healthy controls, the CDR3 'QG' motif was associated with a particular HLA allele. The study compared the TCRbeta repertoires of patients with CD4+ T-cell large granular lymphocyte leukemia against the TCRbeta repertoires of healthy blood donors. Flow cytometry on FACSCanto II or FACSVerse confirmed that purified fractions exceeded 95% purity among lymphocytes. The investigation overall reported the following: CD4-sorted patient repertoires appeared more clonal than healthy CD4+ repertoires, and this difference persisted after removing the putative leukemic clones. Main leukemic clonotypes were private to each patient, although about 25% appeared at low frequency in other patients' non-leukemic repertoires. The data were not HLA-matched, and the relatively small sample size could explain the higher clonality seen in CD4+ compared with CD8+ T-LGLL. Enrichment of TRBV06-family usage was observed among the top patient clones (8/27) relative to healthy controls (2/35).

TCRbeta rearrangements were sequenced from genomic DNA using the immunoSEQ assay at survey resolution. The paper's data handling went like this. In the TCR sequencing data, the lowest productive clonotype frequency that could be detected was 2.59 x 10-5. Analyses included only productive TCRbeta rearrangements, meaning complete and in-frame sequences. Sample clonality was computed as Simpson clonality in the immunoSEQ Analyzer version 3.0. Clones were grouped by frequency into very rare, small, medium, large (1-20%) or hyperexpanded (>20%) categories. Generation probabilities were estimated with OLGA 1.2.3, V-gene circos plots were made with VDJtools, specificities were searched in VDJdb, and CDR3 motifs were identified with GLIPH. TCRdb took this table from immuneACCESS and kept in-frame rearrangements with V and J called. Such tables lack part of the clones; where checked against another copy, unresolved V genes explain under half of the gap, and the rest is unexplained. V and J calls and clone size come straight from that table; D and trimming were deduced from the DNA. The table for this sample lists about 32,000 clones; approximately 88% of them were counted only once. The ten largest account for 0.41% of the sample.

The CDR1 and CDR2 encoded by the germline V gene are SGHNT and YENEEA. The V and J ends are trimmed by 4 bases and 2 bases, leaving 11 bases between them. Counted from cysteine to phenylalanine, this CDR3 has 14 amino acids. The read is trimmed to its CDR3 DNA, 42 bases read in frame from base 1. The sequenced sample was CD4+ T cells from blood buffy coats. This TCR came from a human donor in good health. The rearrangement combines TRBV11-3 with TRBJ1-2; a tentative D match to TRBD1 spans 5 bases. In nucleotides, the sequence is TGTGCCAGCAGCTCGAACCGGGACAACTATGGCTACACCTTC. Its amino acids are CASSSNRDNYGYTF.